A single T cell receptor (beta chain) is shown here with its context. Which antigen it targets is not known. This sample was taken from a study of T cells expressing NK-cell markers (TCRdb year 2020). Study-level background: In sorted CD3+CD56+NKG2C+, CD3+CD56+NKG2C- and CD3+CD56-NKG2C+ T-cell subsets from eight donors, TCR beta-chain repertoires were profiled. The eight sequenced donors were randomly selected healthy volunteers, three men and five women. Among the eight sequenced donors, seven were HCMV-seropositive and one was HCMV-seronegative. Illumina HiSeq 2000/2500, MiSeq or NextSeq was used to sequence libraries as 2 x 150 bp reads.

A commercial ELISA kit detecting HCMV-specific IgG in serum was used to determine HCMV serostatus. Peripheral blood mononuclear cells were isolated from blood by Ficoll density gradient centrifugation. The CDR3 starts with the cysteine, ends with the phenylalanine, and has 17 residues. The entry carries no DNA sequence. The germline V gene encodes CDR1 SGHRS and CDR2 YFSETQ. General findings and caveats noted by the study authors: Whether the expanded NKG2C-expressing T cell clones were specific for HCMV antigens was left unclear. For six donors, the dominant CD3+CD56+NKG2C+ clonotypes were among the top 10 CD8+ clonotypes and accounted for roughly 1.0-8% of CD8+ T cells. Those dominant clonotypes were again the most abundant among CD3+CD56-NKG2C+ cells in several donors, at roughly 28.3-60.1%.

The data were produced on an Illumina HiSeq 2000. 5'RACE template switching, by which a universal primer site and unique molecular identifiers were added, was used to make TCR beta cDNA libraries. Synthesis of cDNA was primed from the TCR beta constant segment and was followed by two consecutive PCR amplification steps. Turning to the authors' computational methods: Reads were demultiplexed and grouped by UMI with MIGEC, and clonotypes were assembled and quantified with MiTCR. Only TCR cDNA sequences supported by at least two reads were kept to exclude erroneous sequences. The tcR package was used for downstream repertoire analysis, with clonotypes matched between fractions based on CDR3 nucleotide sequence plus V segment. VDJmatch was used to annotate antigen specificity against VDJdb, with one amino acid substitution allowed in CDR3. TCRdb reanalyzed the reads, keeping one entry per CDR3 protein sequence and omitting DNA. TCRdb's processing, not the authors' own work, is the source of the V and J calls. The data table for this sample lists about 380,000 distinct CDR3 sequences. The ten largest clones add up to under 6.5% of the sample.

The receptor was isolated from a man aged 18-75 years in good health. The rearrangement joined TRBV5-1 to TRBJ2-7; TCRdb's D call of TRBD1 is untestable without DNA. The specimen was blood T cells: a sorted CD56 or NKG2C T cell subset, CD4+ or CD8+ T cells, or bulk PBMC T cells (not recorded which). The CDR3 corresponds to CASSLVRWQGAAYEQYF.